The clone carrying this T cell receptor beta chain was seen only a few times. The target antigen is unknown. This record belongs to a study of graft-versus-host responses after intestinal transplantation. As for the study in general: The whole recipient group had anti-thymocyte globulin induction followed by tacrolimus and steroids for roughly three years. Regarding the study as a whole: GvH clones were identified in recipient marrow, with some first appearing in ileum or blood. High graft-versus-host to host-versus-graft clonal ratios were seen in allografts of patients with graft-donor T cell macrochimerism.

J lost 4 bases, V lost 3 bases, and 1 base had no gene match. Per germline, CDR1 LNHDA and CDR2 SQIVND (reference sequence). This CDR3 is 14 amino acids long. Only in-frame clones appear in the TCRdb table, and some are missing; sequencing was by immunoSEQ multiplex PCR. Here the sample spans under 45,000 clones, just over 90% being singletons. J is TRBJ2-3 and V is TRBV19; the match to TRBD2 covers 10 bases. Here the sequenced sample was PBMCs, taken approximately 740 days after intestinal transplantation. This receptor was taken from a human patient who received an intestinal transplant, so some T cells may come from the graft donor. CDR3 bases: TGTGCCAGTAGTATCAGCGGGAGGGCAGATACGCAGTATTTT. Translated, it gives CASSISGRADTQYF. The variable domain in full, with the rest retrieved from reference TRBV19 and TRBJ2-3, is DGGITQSPKYLFRKEGQNVTLSCEQNLNHDAMYWYRQDPGQGLRLIYYSQIVNDFQKGDIAEGYSVSREKKESFPLTVTSAQKNPTAFYLCASSISGRADTQYFGPGTRLTVL.